This T cell receptor beta chain was captured in a study of STAT3 mutations in large granular lymphocyte leukemia. Overall study context: Among longitudinally sequenced T-LGLL patients, roughly half had canonical activating STAT3 mutations detected.

J gave up 7 bases and V 8 bases, and 5 bases lay outside the gene matches. Germline values: CDR1 SEHNR, CDR2 FQNEAQ (reference sequence). This CDR3 is built from 11 residues. Clones were read by immunoSEQ multiplex PCR, and TCRdb kept only the in-frame ones, dropping some. The sample includes about 12,000 clones, 65% to 85% of them seen just once. Study-wide results and caveats: After therapy, 6 of 18 patients switched clonotypes, all new clones STAT3 wild type. At least one immunodominant TCR beta clonotype appeared in every T-cell large granular lymphocyte leukemia patient. In several patients, dominant TCR clone burden exceeded STAT3 mutant burden, suggesting STAT3 mutation arose secondarily. No sample exists from the first appearance of each clone.

A note on this clone: Its antigen is not identified.

This TCR came from a man aged 55 to 70 with T-cell large granular lymphocyte leukemia. Some clones in this sample may be carry-over from other donors' samples. This chain uses TRBV7-9 with TRBJ2-7; TRBD2 matches 7 bases. Material for sequencing was peripheral blood mononuclear cells. CDR3 in amino acids: CASQRDLEQYF. The CDR3 DNA is TGTGCCAGCCAGCGGGATCTTGAGCAGTACTTC.